This is a list of T cell receptor beta chains from one sample in a study of blood T cell repertoires in COVID-19. This table comes from immunoSEQ multiplex PCR, and its TCRdb copy is limited to in-frame clones, with some not included. The sample carries 60,000 or so clones, roughly 71% recorded once. Sequencing used peripheral blood. The source is a woman of 80 years or more with acute or convalescent COVID-19. Both conserved end residues are part of each CDR3. A D gene is named only where the DNA matches it firmly. Expanded clones are given a class, and other clones once, few, many or no size at all.

TRBV6-6	TRBD2	-	TRBJ2-1	CASSYGLAGDEQFF	TGTGCCAGCAGTTACGGACTAGCGGGCGATGAGCAGTTCTTC
TRBV18	-	-	TRBJ2-2	CASSPTGLNTGELFF	TGTGCCAGCTCACCGACAGGCCTTAACACCGGGGAGCTGTTTTTT
TRBV7-3	TRBD2	-	TRBJ2-1	CASSLTGGSSYNEQFF	TGTGCCAGCAGCTTAACCGGGGGGAGCTCCTACAATGAGCAGTTCTTC
TRBV25-1	-	-	TRBJ2-7	CASCRDYEQYF	TGTGCCAGCTGCCGGGATTACGAGCAGTACTTC
TRBV6-5	TRBD1	-	TRBJ1-4	CASGTGGAYNEKLFF	TGTGCCAGCGGAACAGGGGGGGCTTATAATGAAAAACTGTTTTTT
TRBV7-2	-	many	TRBJ2-2	CASSLNGGTAGELFF	TGTGCCAGCAGCTTAAACGGGGGTACCGCCGGGGAGCTGTTTTTT
TRBV7-9	-	-	TRBJ1-2	CASSLVTPSPNYGYTF	TGTGCCAGCAGCTTAGTGACTCCGTCTCCCAACTATGGCTACACCTTC
TRBV29-1	TRBD1	once	TRBJ2-5	CSVDPDRGRETQYF	TGCAGCGTTGATCCGGACAGGGGAAGGGAGACCCAGTACTTC
TRBV7-9	-	-	TRBJ1-4	CASSPRRGARNRLFF	TGTGCCAGCAGCCCCCGGCGGGGGGCGAGGAATCGACTGTTTTTT
TRBV27	TRBD2	-	TRBJ2-7	CASSSGLTAYEQYF	TGTGCCAGCAGTTCGGGACTAACAGCCTACGAGCAGTACTTC
TRBV12-5	-	few	TRBJ1-6	CASARRTDSPLHF	TGTGCTAGTGCCAGGAGGACGGATTCACCCCTCCACTTT
TRBV4-1	TRBD2	few	TRBJ2-7	CASSQDLEGAGSYEQYF	TGCGCCAGCAGCCAAGATCTGGAGGGAGCGGGGTCCTACGAGCAGTACTTC
TRBV6-5	-	few	TRBJ1-3	CASRRVSGNTIYF	TGTGCCAGCAGGAGGGTCTCTGGAAACACCATATATTTT
TRBV5-1	-	few	TRBJ2-3	CASSLGASTDTQYF	TGCGCCAGCAGCTTGGGGGCTTCAACAGATACGCAGTATTTT
TRBV20-1	-	once	TRBJ2-7	CSAKTSYEQYF	TGCAGTGCTAAAACCAGCTACGAGCAGTACTTC
TRBV4-2	-	few	TRBJ2-2	CASSQDQGGTNTGELFF	TGTGCCAGCAGCCAAGATCAAGGAGGCACGAACACCGGGGAGCTGTTTTTT
TRBV6-2/TRBV6-3	TRBD2	-	TRBJ2-1	CASSYQAGVYNEQFF	TGTGCCAGCAGTTACCAGGCGGGAGTTTACAATGAGCAGTTCTTC
TRBV25-1	TRBD1	few	TRBJ1-2	CASSNRGGSSGYTF	TGTGCCAGCAGTAACAGGGGGGGCAGTTCTGGCTACACCTTC
TRBV11-3	-	-	TRBJ2-7	CASSRAGLEQYF	TGTGCCAGCAGCCGGGCGGGTTTGGAGCAGTACTTC
TRBV5-1	TRBD2	-	TRBJ2-7	CASSLDPGGGPFSYEQYF	TGCGCCAGCAGCTTGGACCCTGGCGGGGGGCCCTTCTCCTACGAGCAGTACTTC
TRBV5-1	-	once	TRBJ2-1	CASSGGGQFTNEQFF	TGCGCCAGCAGCGGAGGGGGACAGTTTACGAATGAGCAGTTCTTC
TRBV6-6	-	-	TRBJ1-5	CASSRRGGAGQPQHF	TGTGCCAGCAGTCGTCGAGGAGGGGCAGGTCAGCCCCAGCATTTT
TRBV5-1	TRBD1	-	TRBJ1-4	CASSLTGATNEKLFF	TGCGCCAGCAGCTTAACAGGGGCAACTAATGAAAAACTGTTTTTT
TRBV19	-	few	TRBJ1-5	CASNPGTYGNQPQHF	TGTGCCAGTAACCCCGGGACATACGGCAATCAGCCCCAGCATTTT
TRBV12-5	-	once	TRBJ2-7	CASGLQGGRHYEQYF	TGTGCTAGTGGTCTACAGGGCGGGAGACACTACGAGCAGTACTTC
TRBV5-5	TRBD2	-	TRBJ2-5	CASTLAGGPSETQYF	TGTGCCAGCACCCTAGCGGGAGGGCCCTCCGAGACCCAGTACTTC
TRBV7-2	-	few	TRBJ1-6	CASSLEGSNSPLHF	TGTGCCAGCAGCTTAGAGGGGTCTAATTCACCCCTCCACTTT
TRBV28	TRBD1	once	TRBJ1-5	CASSSPRDRGLLGNQPQHF	TGTGCCAGCAGTTCCCCCCGGGACAGGGGCCTACTGGGCAATCAGCCCCAGCATTTT
TRBV6-5	-	-	TRBJ2-1	CASSYRGAPYNEQFF	TGTGCCAGCAGTTACCGGGGGGCTCCCTACAATGAGCAGTTCTTC
TRBV6-5	-	few	TRBJ1-5	CASTEWTGDQPQHF	TGTGCCAGCACCGAGTGGACGGGGGATCAGCCCCAGCATTTT
TRBV5-1	TRBD2	-	TRBJ2-3	CASSSGTSGGGDTQYF	TGCGCCAGCAGCTCCGGGACTAGCGGGGGCGGGGATACGCAGTATTTT
TRBV29-1	TRBD2	-	TRBJ2-7	CSVTTPTPGLAGVVQYF	TGCAGCGTTACAACGCCGACTCCGGGACTAGCGGGAGTCGTGCAGTACTTC
TRBV19	TRBD1	-	TRBJ1-4	CASASRGNEKLFF	TGTGCCAGCGCGTCCAGGGGGAATGAAAAACTGTTTTTT
TRBV4-1	-	-	TRBJ1-2	CASRGWPSSNYGYTF	TGCGCCAGTAGGGGGTGGCCCTCCTCTAACTATGGCTACACCTTC
TRBV4-1	-	-	TRBJ1-1	CASSQGGAGNTEAFF	TGCGCCAGCAGCCAGGGGGGTGCGGGGAACACTGAAGCTTTCTTT
TRBV7-2	-	-	TRBJ2-3	CASSLAGVGDTQYF	TGTGCCAGCAGCTTAGCCGGAGTTGGAGATACGCAGTATTTT
TRBV5-6	TRBD1	-	TRBJ2-1	CASSAGQGARDEQFF	TGTGCCAGCAGCGCGGGACAGGGGGCACGCGATGAGCAGTTCTTC
TRBV11-3	-	once	TRBJ2-3	CASSPGGTQYF	TGTGCCAGCAGCCCCGGGGGTACGCAGTATTTT
TRBV30	TRBD2	-	TRBJ2-3	CAWSVAGGRTDTQYF	TGTGCCTGGAGTGTGGCGGGAGGGCGAACAGATACGCAGTATTTT
TRBV4-3	-	many	TRBJ2-4	CASSQAPGSSRKNIQYF	TGCGCCAGCAGCCAAGCCCCGGGATCCAGTCGAAAAAACATTCAGTACTTC
TRBV19	-	-	TRBJ1-1	CASSIGSSGTEAFF	TGTGCCAGTAGTATAGGCTCGAGTGGCACTGAAGCTTTCTTT
TRBV18	-	-	TRBJ1-1	CASSPLRGPGMNTEAFF	TGTGCCAGCTCACCCCTAAGGGGTCCGGGCATGAACACTGAAGCTTTCTTT
TRBV7-3	-	-	TRBJ1-1	CASSLIARGTEAFF	TGTGCCAGCAGCTTAATAGCCAGGGGCACTGAAGCTTTCTTT
TRBV7-2	-	-	TRBJ2-7	CASSFQTESYEQYF	TGTGCCAGCAGCTTTCAGACAGAATCCTACGAGCAGTACTTC
TRBV7-3	TRBD2	few	TRBJ2-7	CASSPGLAGAYEQYF	TGTGCCAGCAGCCCTGGGCTAGCGGGAGCCTACGAGCAGTACTTC
TRBV5-6	-	-	TRBJ1-5	CASSLAGVPYSNQPQHF	TGTGCCAGCAGCTTGGCGGGGGTTCCATATAGCAATCAGCCCCAGCATTTT
TRBV12-3/TRBV12-4	-	-	TRBJ1-5	CASSLGQNQPQHF	TGTGCCAGCAGTTTAGGTCAGAATCAGCCCCAGCATTTT
TRBV4-3	TRBD1	-	TRBJ1-5	CASSRRDRDPSPNQPQHF	TGCGCCAGCAGCCGAAGAGACAGGGACCCGTCACCCAATCAGCCCCAGCATTTT
TRBV7-6	TRBD2	-	TRBJ2-2	CASSLVAGGNTGELFF	TGTGCCAGCAGCTTAGTAGCGGGAGGAAACACCGGGGAGCTGTTTTTT